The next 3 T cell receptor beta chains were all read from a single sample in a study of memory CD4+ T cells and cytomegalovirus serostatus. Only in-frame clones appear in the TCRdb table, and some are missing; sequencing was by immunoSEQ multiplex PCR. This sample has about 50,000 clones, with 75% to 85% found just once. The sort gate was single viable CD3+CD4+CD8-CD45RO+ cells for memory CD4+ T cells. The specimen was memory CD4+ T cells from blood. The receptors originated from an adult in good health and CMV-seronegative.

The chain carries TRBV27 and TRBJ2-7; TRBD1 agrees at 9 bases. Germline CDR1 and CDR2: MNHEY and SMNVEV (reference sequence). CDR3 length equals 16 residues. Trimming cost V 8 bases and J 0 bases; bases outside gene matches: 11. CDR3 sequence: CASRSLGDRASYEQYF. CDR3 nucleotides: TGTGCCAGCCGTAGTTTAGGGGACAGGGCCTCCTACGAGCAGTACTTC.

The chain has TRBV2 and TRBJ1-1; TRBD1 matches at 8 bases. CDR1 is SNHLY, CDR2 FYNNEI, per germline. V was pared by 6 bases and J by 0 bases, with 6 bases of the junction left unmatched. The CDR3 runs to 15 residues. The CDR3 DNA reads TGTGCCAGCAGGGGGAGACAGGGGATGAACACTGAAGCTTTCTTT. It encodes CASRGRQGMNTEAFF.

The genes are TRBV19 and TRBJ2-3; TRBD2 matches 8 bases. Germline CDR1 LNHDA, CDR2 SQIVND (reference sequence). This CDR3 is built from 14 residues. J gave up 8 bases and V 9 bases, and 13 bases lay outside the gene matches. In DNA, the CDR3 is TGTGCCAGCTCCCCGGGGGGGGTAGATCCTACGCAGTATTTT. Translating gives CASSPGGVDPTQYF.